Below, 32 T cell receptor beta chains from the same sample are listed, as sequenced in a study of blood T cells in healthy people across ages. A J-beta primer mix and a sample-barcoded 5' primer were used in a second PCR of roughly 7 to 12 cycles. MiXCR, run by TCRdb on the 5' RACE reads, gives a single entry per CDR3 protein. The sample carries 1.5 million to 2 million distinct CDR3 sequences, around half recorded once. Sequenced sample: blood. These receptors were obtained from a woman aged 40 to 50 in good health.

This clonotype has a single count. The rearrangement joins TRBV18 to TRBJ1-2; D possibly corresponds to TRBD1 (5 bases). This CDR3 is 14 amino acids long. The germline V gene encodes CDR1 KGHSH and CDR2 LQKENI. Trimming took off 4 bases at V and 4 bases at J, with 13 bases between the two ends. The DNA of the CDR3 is TGTGCCAGCTCACTGGAGTCCGGGGCCTATGGCTACACCTTC. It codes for CASSLESGAYGYTF.

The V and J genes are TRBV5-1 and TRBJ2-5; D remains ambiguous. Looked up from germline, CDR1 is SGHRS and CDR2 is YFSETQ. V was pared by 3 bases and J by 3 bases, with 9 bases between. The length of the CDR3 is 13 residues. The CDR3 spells CASSSEPEETQYF. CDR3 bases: TGCGCCAGCAGCTCAGAACCTGAAGAGACCCAGTACTTC.

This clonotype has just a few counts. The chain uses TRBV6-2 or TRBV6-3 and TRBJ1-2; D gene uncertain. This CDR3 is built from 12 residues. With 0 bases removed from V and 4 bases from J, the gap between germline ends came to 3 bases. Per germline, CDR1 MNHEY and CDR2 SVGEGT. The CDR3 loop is CASSYSVYGYTF. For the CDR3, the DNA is TGTGCCAGCAGTTACTCGGTCTATGGCTACACCTTC.

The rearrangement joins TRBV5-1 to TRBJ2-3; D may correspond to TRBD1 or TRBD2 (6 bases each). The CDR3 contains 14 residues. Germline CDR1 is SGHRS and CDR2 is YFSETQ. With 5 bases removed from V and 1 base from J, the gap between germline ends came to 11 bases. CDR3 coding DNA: TGCGCCAGCAGAGGGGGGCGAGGCACAGATACGCAGTATTTT. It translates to CASRGGRGTDTQYF.

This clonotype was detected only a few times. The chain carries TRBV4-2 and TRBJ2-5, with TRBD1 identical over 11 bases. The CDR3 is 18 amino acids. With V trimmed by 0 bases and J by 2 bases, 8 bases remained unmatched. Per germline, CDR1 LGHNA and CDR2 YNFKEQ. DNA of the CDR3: TGTGCCAGCAGCCAAGATTCCGGGACAGGGGGGCCACAAGAGACCCAGTACTTC. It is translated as CASSQDSGTGGPQETQYF.

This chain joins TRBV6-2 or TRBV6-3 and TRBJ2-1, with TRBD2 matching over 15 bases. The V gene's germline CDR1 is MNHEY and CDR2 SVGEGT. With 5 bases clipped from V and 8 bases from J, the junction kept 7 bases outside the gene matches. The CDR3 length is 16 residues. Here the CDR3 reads CASSPRTSGGVDEQFF. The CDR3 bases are TGTGCCAGCAGTCCTCGGACTAGCGGGGGGGTGGATGAGCAGTTCTTC.

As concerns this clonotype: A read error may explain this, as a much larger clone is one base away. The CDR3 spells CSVDSRGETQYF. The DNA for the CDR3 is TGCAGCGTTGATTCGAGAGGAGAGACCCAGTACTTC. The chain couples TRBV29-1 to TRBJ2-5; no clear D. The length of the CDR3 is 12 residues. Trimming left V 3 bases short and J 4 bases short, with 9 bases between. The germline gives CDR1 SQVTM, CDR2 ANQGSEA.

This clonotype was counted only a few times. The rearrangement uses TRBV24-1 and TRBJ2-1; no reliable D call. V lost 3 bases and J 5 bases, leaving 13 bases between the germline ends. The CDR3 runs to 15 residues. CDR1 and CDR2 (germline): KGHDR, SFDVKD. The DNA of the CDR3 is TGTGCCACCAGTGATATATTGATGCCTGACAATGAGCAGTTCTTC. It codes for CATSDILMPDNEQFF.

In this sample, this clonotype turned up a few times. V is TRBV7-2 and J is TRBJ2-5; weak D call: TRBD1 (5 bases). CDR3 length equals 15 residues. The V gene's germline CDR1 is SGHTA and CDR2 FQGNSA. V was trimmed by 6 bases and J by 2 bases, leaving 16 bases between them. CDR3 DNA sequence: TGTGCCAGCAGTTTCCTGACAGATTTACAAGAGACCCAGTACTTC. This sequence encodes CASSFLTDLQETQYF.

CDR3 nucleotides: TGTGCCAGCAGCGTAGGAGGTAGCGGGGGAAAAAACATTCAGTACTTC. This sequence encodes CASSVGGSGGKNIQYF. V is TRBV9 and J is TRBJ2-4; 9 bases line up with TRBD2. V shed 0 bases and J 4 bases; nucleotides not matched to a gene: 5. The CDR3 totals 16 residues. Germline-derived CDR1 and CDR2 are SGDLS and YYNGEE.

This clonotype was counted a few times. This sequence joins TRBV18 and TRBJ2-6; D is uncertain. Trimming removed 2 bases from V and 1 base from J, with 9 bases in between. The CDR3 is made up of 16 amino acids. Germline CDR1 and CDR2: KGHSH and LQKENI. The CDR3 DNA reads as TGTGCCAGCTCACCAGTTGACCTTTCTGGGGCCAACGTCCTGACTTTC. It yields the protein CASSPVDLSGANVLTF.

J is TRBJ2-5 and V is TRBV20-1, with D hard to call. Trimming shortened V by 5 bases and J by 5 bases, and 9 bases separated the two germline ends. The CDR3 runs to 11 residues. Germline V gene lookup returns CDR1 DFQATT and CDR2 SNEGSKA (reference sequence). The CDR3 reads CSAQPLETQYF. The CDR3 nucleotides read TGCAGTGCTCAGCCACTCGAGACCCAGTACTTC.

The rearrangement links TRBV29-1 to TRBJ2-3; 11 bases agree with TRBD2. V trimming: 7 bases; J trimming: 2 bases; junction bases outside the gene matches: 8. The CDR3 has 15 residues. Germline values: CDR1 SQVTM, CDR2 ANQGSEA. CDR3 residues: CSADPLAGATDTQYF. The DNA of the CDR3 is TGCAGCGCAGACCCACTAGCGGGGGCCACAGATACGCAGTATTTT.

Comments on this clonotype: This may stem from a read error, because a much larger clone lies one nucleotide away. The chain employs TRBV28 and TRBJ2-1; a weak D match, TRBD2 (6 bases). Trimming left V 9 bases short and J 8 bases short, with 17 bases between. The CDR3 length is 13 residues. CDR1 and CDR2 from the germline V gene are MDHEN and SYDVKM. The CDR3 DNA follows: TGTGCCAGTAGCGGTGTGTACACCGATGAGCAGTTCTTC. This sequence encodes CASSGVYTDEQFF. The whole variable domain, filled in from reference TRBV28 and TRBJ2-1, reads DVKVTQSSRYLVKRTGEKVFLECVQDMDHENMFWYRQDPGLGLRLIYFSYDVKMKEKGDIPEGYSVSREKKERFSLILESASTNQTSMYLCASSGVYTDEQFFGPGTRLTVL.

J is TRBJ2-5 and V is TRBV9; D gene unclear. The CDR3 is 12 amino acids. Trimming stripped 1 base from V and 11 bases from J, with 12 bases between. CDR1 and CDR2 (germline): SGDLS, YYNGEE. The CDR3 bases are TGTGCCAGCAGCGTAAGACTCGGTGAGCAGTACTTC. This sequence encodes CASSVRLGEQYF.

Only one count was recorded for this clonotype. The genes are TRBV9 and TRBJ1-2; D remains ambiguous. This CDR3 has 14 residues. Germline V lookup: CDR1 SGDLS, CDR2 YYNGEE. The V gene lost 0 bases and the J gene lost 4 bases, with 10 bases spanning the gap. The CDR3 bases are TGTGCCAGCAGCGTAGAAGTGGCTGGCTATGGCTACACCTTC. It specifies CASSVEVAGYGYTF.

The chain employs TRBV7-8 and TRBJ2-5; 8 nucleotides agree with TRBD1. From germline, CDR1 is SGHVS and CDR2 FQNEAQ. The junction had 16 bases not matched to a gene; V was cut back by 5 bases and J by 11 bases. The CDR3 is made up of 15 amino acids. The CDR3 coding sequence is TGTGCCAGCAGCATTATACAGGGGGGACTCTCTGGGCAGTACTTC. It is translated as CASSIIQGGLSGQYF.

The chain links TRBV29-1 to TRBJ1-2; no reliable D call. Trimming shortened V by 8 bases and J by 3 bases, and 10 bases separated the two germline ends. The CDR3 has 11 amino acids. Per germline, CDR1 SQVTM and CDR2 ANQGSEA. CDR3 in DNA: TGCAGCCCGAAAGGCGACTATGGCTACACCTTC. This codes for CSPKGDYGYTF. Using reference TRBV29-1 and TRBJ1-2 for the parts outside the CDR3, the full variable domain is SAVISQKPSRDICQRGTSLTIQCQVDSQVTMMFWYRQQPGQSLTLIATANQGSEATYESGFVIDKFPISRPNLTFSTLTVSNMSPEDSSIYLCSPKGDYGYTFGSGTRLTVV.

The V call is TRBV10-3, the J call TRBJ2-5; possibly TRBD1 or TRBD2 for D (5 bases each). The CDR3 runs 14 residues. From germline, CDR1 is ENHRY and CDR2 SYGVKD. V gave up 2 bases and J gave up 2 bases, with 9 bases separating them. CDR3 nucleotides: TGTGCCATCAGTGAGGGGGACGGACAAGAGACCCAGTACTTC. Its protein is CAISEGDGQETQYF.

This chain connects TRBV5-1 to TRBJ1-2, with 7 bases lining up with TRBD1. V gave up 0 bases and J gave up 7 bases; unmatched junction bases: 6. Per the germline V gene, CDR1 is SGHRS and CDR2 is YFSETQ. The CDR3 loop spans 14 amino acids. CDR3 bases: TGCGCCAGCAGCTTGGCGCAGGCAGGGGGTGGCTACACCTTC. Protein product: CASSLAQAGGGYTF.

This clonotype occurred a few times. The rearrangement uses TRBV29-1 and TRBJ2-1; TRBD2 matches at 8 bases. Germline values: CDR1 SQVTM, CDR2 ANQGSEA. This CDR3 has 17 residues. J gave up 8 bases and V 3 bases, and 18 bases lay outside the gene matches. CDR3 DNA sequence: TGCAGCGTTGATGCTGGTTTTCGGGGGGGCCGTTCCCATGAGCAGTTCTTC. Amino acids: CSVDAGFRGGRSHEQFF.

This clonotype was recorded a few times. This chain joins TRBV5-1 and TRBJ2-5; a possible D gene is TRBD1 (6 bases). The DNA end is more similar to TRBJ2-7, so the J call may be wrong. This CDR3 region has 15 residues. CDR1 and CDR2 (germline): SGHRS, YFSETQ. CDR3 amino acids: CASSLEVMGHGEQYF. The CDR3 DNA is TGCGCCAGCAGCTTGGAGGTTATGGGACATGGCGAGCAGTACTTC.

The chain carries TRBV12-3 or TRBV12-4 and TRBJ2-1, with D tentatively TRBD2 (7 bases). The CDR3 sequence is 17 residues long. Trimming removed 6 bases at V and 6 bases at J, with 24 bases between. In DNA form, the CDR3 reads TGTGCCAGCAGCAACAATCCGGCGGGGGCCTTCCGCAATGAGCAGTTCTTC. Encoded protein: CASSNNPAGAFRNEQFF.

CDR3 bases: TGTGCCAGCAGCTTGGGGGACGGTTATATGGAGACCCAGTACTTC. Its protein product is CASSLGDGYMETQYF. This chain connects TRBV7-9 to TRBJ2-5, with D perhaps matching TRBD1 or TRBD2 (5 bases each). CDR3 length: 15 amino acids. Trimming removed 3 bases from V and 5 bases from J, with 16 bases in between. Germline V lookup: CDR1 SEHNR, CDR2 FQNEAQ (reference sequence).

CDR3 region: CASRHRSLALNNEQFF. The CDR3 DNA reads TGTGCCAGCAGGCATCGGAGTCTAGCACTAAACAATGAGCAGTTCTTC. The chain is built from TRBV6-2 or TRBV6-3 and TRBJ2-1; TRBD2 might be the D (5 bases). V lost 6 bases and J 5 bases, leaving 20 bases between the germline ends. The CDR3 loop spans 16 amino acids. In germline, CDR1 is MNHEY, CDR2 SVGEGT.

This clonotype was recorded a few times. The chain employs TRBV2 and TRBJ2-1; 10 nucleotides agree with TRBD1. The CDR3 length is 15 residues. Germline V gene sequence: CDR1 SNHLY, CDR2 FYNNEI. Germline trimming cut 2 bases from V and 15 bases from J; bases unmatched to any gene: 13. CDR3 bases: TGTGCCAGCAGTGAATCAGGGACAGGGGCGCCCTCGCGGTTCTTC. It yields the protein CASSESGTGAPSRFF.

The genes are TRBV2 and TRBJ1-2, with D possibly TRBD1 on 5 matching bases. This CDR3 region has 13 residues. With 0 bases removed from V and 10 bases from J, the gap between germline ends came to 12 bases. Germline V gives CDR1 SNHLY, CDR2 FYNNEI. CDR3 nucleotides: TGTGCCAGCAGTGAAGCCCTCGGGGGTGACTACACCTTC. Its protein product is CASSEALGGDYTF.

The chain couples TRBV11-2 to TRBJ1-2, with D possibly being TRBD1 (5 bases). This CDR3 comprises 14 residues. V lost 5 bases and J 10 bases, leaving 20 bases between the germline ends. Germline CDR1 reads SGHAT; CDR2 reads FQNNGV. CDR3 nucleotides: TGTGCCAGCAGCCACGTGGGGGGGACGGCGTCCTACACCTTC. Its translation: CASSHVGGTASYTF.

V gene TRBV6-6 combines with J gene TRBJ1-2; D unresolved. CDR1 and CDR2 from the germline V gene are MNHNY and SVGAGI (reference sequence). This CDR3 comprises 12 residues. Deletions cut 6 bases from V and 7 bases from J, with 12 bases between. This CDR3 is CASRDDPLGYTF. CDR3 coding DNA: TGTGCCAGCAGAGACGACCCGCTTGGCTACACCTTC.

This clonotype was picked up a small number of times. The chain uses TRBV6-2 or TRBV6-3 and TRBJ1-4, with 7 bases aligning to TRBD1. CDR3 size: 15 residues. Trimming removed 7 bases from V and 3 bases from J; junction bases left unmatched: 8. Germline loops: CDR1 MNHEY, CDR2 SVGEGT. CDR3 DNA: TGTGCCAGCATGCAACAGGGGAAGGCTAATGAAAAACTGTTTTTT. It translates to CASMQQGKANEKLFF.

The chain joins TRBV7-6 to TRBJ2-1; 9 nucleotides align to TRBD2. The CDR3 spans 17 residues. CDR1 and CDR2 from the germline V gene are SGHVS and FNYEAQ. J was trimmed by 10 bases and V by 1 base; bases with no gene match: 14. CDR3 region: CASSLVSTSGVGREQFF. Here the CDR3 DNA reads TGTGCCAGCAGCTTAGTCTCGACTAGCGGCGTTGGGAGGGAGCAGTTCTTC.

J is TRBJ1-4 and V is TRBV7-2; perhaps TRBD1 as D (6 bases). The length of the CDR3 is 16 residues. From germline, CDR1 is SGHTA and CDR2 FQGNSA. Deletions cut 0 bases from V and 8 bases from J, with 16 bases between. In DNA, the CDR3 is TGTGCCAGCAGCTTAGCGAGGGGGGTAGGGGGAGAAAAACTGTTTTTT. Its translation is CASSLARGVGGEKLFF.